Sequencing of this T cell receptor (beta chain) was carried out in a study of shared clonotypes between healthy human individuals. Study results and caveats: Limitation of the genetic and exposure-history diversity represented came from the few donors. It was observed that approximately 5% of naive CD4 clonotypes were shared across a handful of donors.

Regarding this clone: The antigen is not known.

TCRdb keeps only in-frame clones here, not all; method: immunoSEQ multiplex PCR. This sample yields millions of clones, of which 85% to 95% are seen a single time; 0.39% belongs to the top ten. The V gene lost 2 bases and the J gene lost 4 bases, with 11 bases spanning the gap. Germline V lookup: CDR1 MDHEN, CDR2 SYDVKM. The CDR3 has 14 amino acids. Sequencing was carried out using naive CD4+ T cells from PBMCs. The subset here: CD45RA+ positively selected. V usage is TRBV28 and J usage is TRBJ1-2; D remains unclear. The TCR was taken from a man in his late teens or twenties in good health. Some clones in this sample may be carry-over from other donors' samples. The CDR3 region has the DNA TGTGCCAGCAGTTTAGGGAGGGTAACCTATGGCTACACCTTC. It specifies CASSLGRVTYGYTF.